This T cell receptor beta chain was recorded in a study of T cells in Graves' hyperthyroidism and ophthalmopathy. This clonotype was counted many times. Graves' hyperthyroidism showing no ophthalmopathy progression within 18 months was considered stable. RNA transcripts were the template for amplifying TCR beta CDR3 regions. HTBI primers drove first-round RT-PCR of the TCR CDR3. MiXCR was run by TCRdb on the multiplex PCR reads, yielding one entry per CDR3 protein. The sample lists around 200,000 distinct CDR3 sequences, about 17% seen once, with around two fifths in the top ten. The CDR3 totals 14 residues. V gave up 4 bases and J gave up 2 bases, with 9 bases separating them. The V gene's germline CDR1 is KGHSH and CDR2 LQKENI.

J is TRBJ1-5 and V is TRBV18; possible D gene TRBD1, 5 bases. This receptor was obtained from a man in his forties with Graves' hyperthyroidism. Sequenced input: blood. The CDR3 DNA follows: TGTGCCAGCTCACGGGGACTAGGCAATCAGCCCCAGCATTTT. The encoded protein is CASSRGLGNQPQHF.